The rows below give T cell receptor beta chains drawn from one sample of a study of T-cell memory formation after mild COVID-19. One entry per CDR3 protein, called by TCRdb with MiXCR from the 5' RACE reads. The sample holds about 190,000 distinct CDR3 sequences; around 18% are singletons and the top ten take roughly 2.6%. The sequenced material came from PBMCs or a T cell subset sorted from them (not recorded which). All receptors come from an adult woman who had mild COVID-19 (a few samples of this study predate the infection). Cell type and time point are not known. CDR3s include the opening cysteine and the closing phenylalanine or tryptophan. The D gene is left open where the match is weak. Clone size is not always given. Where it is, it says once, few, many or a class for expanded clones.

V gene,D gene,clone size,J gene,CDR3 DNA,CDR3 protein
TRBV6-2/TRBV6-3,.,few,TRBJ2-1,TGTGCCAGCAGTTTTCACGAGGGACGGAGGAATGAGCAGTTCTTC,CASSFHEGRRNEQFF
TRBV5-5,.,few,TRBJ2-7,TGTGCCAGCAGCTTGGCGTACTACGAGCAGTACTTC,CASSLAYYEQYF
TRBV12-3/TRBV12-4,.,.,TRBJ2-2,TGTGCCAGCAGTTTATCCAGGTCTTACACCGGGGAGCTGTTTTTT,CASSLSRSYTGELFF
TRBV6-2/TRBV6-3,.,few,TRBJ2-6,TGTGCCAGCAGTTGGGACCTCAGGGCCAACGTCCTGACTTTC,CASSWDLRANVLTF
TRBV12-3/TRBV12-4,TRBD1,.,TRBJ1-2,TGTGCCAGCAACCTAAGACAGGGGGCTCGGGGCTACACCTTC,CASNLRQGARGYTF
TRBV7-2,.,many,TRBJ2-3,TGTGCCAGCAGCCTCAGCACAGATACGCAGTATTTT,CASSLSTDTQYF
TRBV11-2,.,.,TRBJ2-2,TGTGCCAGCAGCGTTTTTATTGGGGGCGCGACCGGGGAGCTGTTTTTT,CASSVFIGGATGELFF
TRBV6-1,.,.,TRBJ1-5,TGTGCCAGCAGCCCCCAGGGGCAGCCCCAGCATTTT,CASSPQGQPQHF
TRBV5-4,TRBD2,.,TRBJ2-3,TGTGCCAGCAGCCCCGAGGGAGGGCAGACCACAGATACGCAGTATTTT,CASSPEGGQTTDTQYF
TRBV11-1,TRBD2,few,TRBJ2-2,TGTGCCAGCAGCCCAACTAGCGGGGTAAACACCGGGGAGCTGTTTTTT,CASSPTSGVNTGELFF
TRBV12-3/TRBV12-4,.,few,TRBJ1-2,TGTGCCAGCAGTTTTTTGGGCAATGGCTACACCTTC,CASSFLGNGYTF
TRBV12-3/TRBV12-4,.,.,TRBJ1-3,TGTGCCAGCAGCCCACCCACGAGGAGAAACACCATATATTTT,CASSPPTRRNTIYF
TRBV3-1,.,.,TRBJ2-4,TGTGCCAGCAGCCAAAGTCAAGACATTCAGTACTTC,CASSQSQDIQYF
TRBV6-2/TRBV6-3,.,few,TRBJ2-5,TGTGCCAGCAGTCACGGACTTCAGTACTTC,CASSHGLQYF
TRBV7-9,TRBD2,.,TRBJ2-5,TGTGCCAGCAGCTTAGAGGGACTATCCCAAGAGACCCAGTACTTC,CASSLEGLSQETQYF
TRBV4-1,.,few,TRBJ2-5,TGCGCCAGCAGCCAGCGTACAGCAATGAGACAAGAGACCCAGTACTTC,CASSQRTAMRQETQYF
TRBV15,.,few,TRBJ1-1,TGTGCCACCAGCAGAGATTTCGACAGGAAGAACACTGAAGCTTTCTTT,CATSRDFDRKNTEAFF
TRBV5-1,TRBD2,few,TRBJ2-1,TGCGCCAGCGAACTAGCGGGGGGTATATACAATGAGCAGTTCTTC,CASELAGGIYNEQFF
TRBV19,.,.,TRBJ1-4,TGTGCCAGTCGACAACAAAGACATGAAAAACTGTTTTTT,CASRQQRHEKLFF
TRBV12-3/TRBV12-4,TRBD1,few,TRBJ1-2,TGTGCCAGCAACCTTGGGACAGGGATGGGCTACACCTTC,CASNLGTGMGYTF
TRBV7-8,TRBD2,few,TRBJ2-1,TGTGCCAGCAGCCGCCCGGGGACTAGCGGGAGGGTTGAGTTCTTC,CASSRPGTSGRVEFF
TRBV29-1,.,.,TRBJ2-6,TGCAGCGCCATCAGGGACGTCCTGACTTTC,CSAIRDVLTF
TRBV6-2/TRBV6-3,TRBD1,.,TRBJ1-5,TGTGCCAGCAGCTTGACAGGGGGTTTCAATCAGCCCCAGCATTTT,CASSLTGGFNQPQHF
TRBV5-1,.,.,TRBJ2-7,TGCGCCAGCAGCTCGGGAAGTTTCTACGAGCAGTACTTC,CASSSGSFYEQYF
TRBV9,.,few,TRBJ2-2,TGTGCCAGCAGCGTAGGCCCCGGGGAGCTGTTTTTT,CASSVGPGELFF
TRBV6-6,.,few,TRBJ2-5,TGTGCCAGCAGTTACTCGATTAGCGGAAAAGAGACCCAGTACTTC,CASSYSISGKETQYF
TRBV24-1,.,.,TRBJ2-7,TGTGCCACCAGTTCTGTTGGCTACGAGCAGTACTTC,CATSSVGYEQYF
TRBV29-1,.,.,TRBJ1-5,TGCAGCGTTGGGTCCGGGGGCAGCAATCAGCCCCAGCATTTT,CSVGSGGSNQPQHF
TRBV6-6,.,few,TRBJ2-2,TGTGCCAGCGCAATTGGGGCCAACACCGGGGAGCTGTTTTTT,CASAIGANTGELFF
TRBV9,TRBD2,.,TRBJ2-3,TGTGCCAGCAGCTCACAGCGGGGGGGCTTACAACAAGATACGCAGTATTTT,CASSSQRGGLQQDTQYF
TRBV5-1,TRBD2,few,TRBJ2-5,TGCGCCAGCAGCTTCGGCGGGGGGGCATCAGAGACCCAGTACTTC,CASSFGGGASETQYF
TRBV5-4,.,few,TRBJ2-1,TGTGCCAGCAGCTTGGATCTTTTTTCGAATGAGCAGTTCTTC,CASSLDLFSNEQFF
TRBV29-1,.,few,TRBJ2-1,TGCAGCGACCGAACGTCTGTTATTTACAATGAGCAGTTCTTC,CSDRTSVIYNEQFF
TRBV7-3,.,few,TRBJ2-3,TGTGCCAGCAGCTCCGGGACTCCCAGAAGCACAGATACGCAGTATTTT,CASSSGTPRSTDTQYF
TRBV10-3,TRBD2,.,TRBJ2-7,TGTGCCATCAGTGAGGGACTAGCGGCGTACGAGCAGTACTTC,CAISEGLAAYEQYF
TRBV14,.,.,TRBJ2-5,TGTGCCAGCAGCCAACGGCCTGGGGAGACCCAGTACTTC,CASSQRPGETQYF
TRBV12-5,.,once,TRBJ1-1,TGTGCTAGTGGTCGAGTCCGGGCTGAAGCTTTCTTT,CASGRVRAEAFF
TRBV12-3/TRBV12-4,TRBD2,few,TRBJ2-1,TGTGCCAGCCGGCTAGCGGCCTACAATGAGCAGTTCTTC,CASRLAAYNEQFF
TRBV29-1,TRBD1,.,TRBJ1-1,TGCAGCGTTGTCCCGGGACAGGGGGCGGCTGAAGCTTTCTTT,CSVVPGQGAAEAFF
TRBV2,.,.,TRBJ2-7,TGTGCCAGCAGTTCCGGGACCCAAACCAGGGAGCAGTACTTC,CASSSGTQTREQYF
TRBV12-5,TRBD2,few,TRBJ2-3,TGTGCTAGTGGTTTGGTACTAGCGGGAGTTGCAGATACGCAGTATTTT,CASGLVLAGVADTQYF
TRBV12-3/TRBV12-4,TRBD2,few,TRBJ2-5,TGTGCCAGCAGTCCCGGTAGCGGGCTCGGTGAGACCCAGTACTTC,CASSPGSGLGETQYF
TRBV12-3/TRBV12-4,.,.,TRBJ2-1,TGTGCCAGCAGTTTCGCGGGTTACGACAATGAGCTGTTCTTC,CASSFAGYDNELFF
TRBV11-2,.,.,TRBJ1-4,TGTGCCAGCAGCTTTTCAGTGGGGATGAATGAAAAACTGTTTTTT,CASSFSVGMNEKLFF
TRBV30,TRBD1,.,TRBJ1-2,TGTGCCTGGGTAACAGGGGCTAACTATGGCTACACCTTC,CAWVTGANYGYTF
TRBV10-3,TRBD1,.,TRBJ1-2,TGTGCCATCAGTGAGAGGGAGGGGGCGCGCTATGGCTACACCTTC,CAISEREGARYGYTF
TRBV20-1,.,few,TRBJ1-1,TGCAGTGCTAGGGGGCCTGAAGCTTTCTTT,CSARGPEAFF
TRBV5-6,.,once,TRBJ2-5,TGTGCCAGCAGCGAGCCGGGGATTGGAAAGACCCAGTACTTC,CASSEPGIGKTQYF
TRBV30,.,few,TRBJ2-2,TGTGCCTGGACGTTTCGTGCGGCCGGGGAGCTGTTTTTT,CAWTFRAAGELFF
TRBV3-1,.,.,TRBJ2-1,TGTGCCAGCAGCCAAGTGCCTCCCGGGGGAGTCGGCTACAATGAGCAGTTCTTC,CASSQVPPGGVGYNEQFF
TRBV10-3,TRBD1,.,TRBJ2-7,TGTGCCATCTCAAGGGACAGGGACCTAAGCGAGCAGTACTTC,CAISRDRDLSEQYF
TRBV7-9,TRBD2,.,TRBJ2-3,TGTGCCAGCAGCACCGGGACTAGCGGGGAGGGGACAGATACGCAGTATTTT,CASSTGTSGEGTDTQYF